This T cell receptor beta chain stems from a study of blood T cell repertoires in COVID-19. Study information: Sites across the United States, Italy and Spain contributed samples from acute and convalescent COVID-19.

Libraries were prepared by immunoSEQ multiplex PCR; TCRdb keeps only in-frame clonotypes and omits some of them. The sample records roughly 150,000 clones, roughly 84% being singletons. Trimming cost V 3 bases and J 0 bases; bases outside gene matches: 3. CDR1 and CDR2 (germline): MGHRA, YSYEKL. CDR3 size: 15 residues. The source material was peripheral blood. The J gene is TRBJ2-7, the V gene TRBV4-1, with 9 bases that match TRBD1. This receptor was taken from an elderly woman with active or convalescent COVID-19. CDR3 protein: CASSQTGGYSYEQYF. CDR3 sequence (DNA): TGCGCCAGCAGCCAGACAGGGGGTTACTCCTACGAGCAGTACTTC.